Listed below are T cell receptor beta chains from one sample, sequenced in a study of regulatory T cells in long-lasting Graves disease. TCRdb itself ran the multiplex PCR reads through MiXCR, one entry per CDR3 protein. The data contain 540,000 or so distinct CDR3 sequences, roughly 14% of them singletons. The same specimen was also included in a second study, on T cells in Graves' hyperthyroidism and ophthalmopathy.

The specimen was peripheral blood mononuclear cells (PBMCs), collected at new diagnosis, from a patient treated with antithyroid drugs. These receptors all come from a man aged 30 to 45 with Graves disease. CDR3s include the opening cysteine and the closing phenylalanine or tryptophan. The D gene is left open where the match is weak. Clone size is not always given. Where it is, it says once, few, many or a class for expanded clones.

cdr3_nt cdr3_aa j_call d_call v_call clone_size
TGTGCCAGCAGCTCCAGGACTAGCGGGAGGTACTACGAGCAGTACTTC CASSSRTSGRYYEQYF TRBJ2-7 TRBD2 TRBV13 many
TGTGCCAGCAGCCAACTAGAAGGAAGCGAGCAGTACTTC CASSQLEGSEQYF TRBJ2-7 NA TRBV3-1 few
TGCGCCAGCAGGGTCATTCAGGAGGGCGAGCAGTACTTC CASRVIQEGEQYF TRBJ2-7 NA TRBV5-1 once
TGTGCCAGCAGCTTAGCGCGGAGGACTGAAGCTTTCTTT CASSLARRTEAFF TRBJ1-1 NA TRBV7-8 many
TGTGCCAGCAGCTTGTCCACCGGGACTCAACAAGAGACCCAGTACTTC CASSLSTGTQQETQYF TRBJ2-5 NA TRBV5-8 many
TGCAGCGTTTCGCGCGGGAGGGCAGATACGCAGTATTTT CSVSRGRADTQYF TRBJ2-3 TRBD2 TRBV29-1 many
TGTGCCAGCAGTGAAAGGGACTGGAACACTGAAGCTTTCTTT CASSERDWNTEAFF TRBJ1-1 NA TRBV25-1 few
TGTGCCACCAGCAGGGACCGACGAGTGCCCTTCTCTGGAAACACCATATATTTT CATSRDRRVPFSGNTIYF TRBJ1-3 NA TRBV15 NA
TGCAGCGTTGGGGTATCGGAGGGCGACCTGGAGACCCAGTACTTC CSVGVSEGDLETQYF TRBJ2-5 NA TRBV29-1 many
TGTGCCAGCAGCCAAGAAAGAAAGTGGGCGCGGGTGTTCTACGAGCAGTACTTC CASSQERKWARVFYEQYF TRBJ2-7 NA TRBV3-1 many
TGTGCCAGCAGTTACGCCCGGGGCAGATCCCTTTGGTATGGCTACACCTTC CASSYARGRSLWYGYTF TRBJ1-2 NA TRBV6-2/TRBV6-3 many
TGTGCCAGTAGTATAGCGGGAGAGAAGAGGTATGAGCAGTTCTTC CASSIAGEKRYEQFF TRBJ2-1 NA TRBV19 many
TGTGCCAGCAGCCCATCTTGTGAGTACTTC CASSPSCEYF TRBJ2-7 NA TRBV27 few
TGTGCCAGCAGTGCGGCAGGGAAGGCGGCTGAAGCTTTCTTT CASSAAGKAAEAFF TRBJ1-1 NA TRBV27 NA
TGTGCCAGCTCCCCGACCGGGTCAAGGGAGACCCAGTACTTC CASSPTGSRETQYF TRBJ2-5 NA TRBV18 NA
TGTGCCTGGGAACAGGGAGTGTCTGGAAACACCATATATTTT CAWEQGVSGNTIYF TRBJ1-3 NA TRBV30 many
TGTGCCAGCCGGTGGCGGGAGTCTCGGACCGGGGAGCTGTTTTTT CASRWRESRTGELFF TRBJ2-2 TRBD2 TRBV2 few
TGTGCCAGCAGTCCGCGGGAGGGCCGGTACAATGAGCAGTTCTTC CASSPREGRYNEQFF TRBJ2-1 TRBD2 TRBV27 many
TGTGCCAGCAGCTCCGCACGACCCGGTCCCGGGGAGCTGTTTTTT CASSSARPGPGELFF TRBJ2-2 NA TRBV6-1 many
TGTGCCAGCAGCCCTGGGGGGAGGGGCTCCTACAATGAGCAGTTCTTC CASSPGGRGSYNEQFF TRBJ2-1 TRBD2 TRBV6-2/TRBV6-3 many
TGTGCCAGTAGTGAGGACACGGCGAACACTGAAGCTTTCTTT CASSEDTANTEAFF TRBJ1-1 NA TRBV19 many
TGTGCCAGCACCATCTGGACAGGGGGGGGCGAGCAGTACTTC CASTIWTGGGEQYF TRBJ2-7 TRBD1 TRBV11-2 NA
TGTGCCAGTACCCCCCCTCCCTCGGGGTTGGGTGAAGCTTTCTTT CASTPPPSGLGEAFF TRBJ1-1 NA TRBV19 NA
TGTGCCAGCAGCGTACCCCAGGGGGACCTTCAAGAGACCCAGTACTTC CASSVPQGDLQETQYF TRBJ2-5 TRBD1 TRBV2 many
TGTGCCAGCACCACCGCCCCCCTTGGGGGAGAAGCTTTCTTT CASTTAPLGGEAFF TRBJ1-1 NA TRBV7-2 many
TGTGCCAGCAGCCCGGAAGATACGCGACACAATGAGCAGTTCTTC CASSPEDTRHNEQFF TRBJ2-1 NA TRBV7-2 many
TGTGCCAGCAGTAGCCGGACAGGGCTCGGCTACACCTTC CASSSRTGLGYTF TRBJ1-2 TRBD1 TRBV27 many
TGCGCCAGCAGTGAAGGGGGACTAGACGACTACGAGCAGTACTTC CASSEGGLDDYEQYF TRBJ2-7 TRBD2 TRBV10-1 many
TGTGCCAGCAGTGAAGTAAGCAGGGCCCCCAAAAACATTCAGTACTTC CASSEVSRAPKNIQYF TRBJ2-4 NA TRBV6-1 few
TGTGCCAGCAGATGGGGAAGCGCAAACGTTTACGAGCAGTACTTC CASRWGSANVYEQYF TRBJ2-7 NA TRBV25-1 many
TGCGCCAGCAGCCAAGCGGGACTAGCATACAATGAGCAGTTCTTC CASSQAGLAYNEQFF TRBJ2-1 TRBD2 TRBV4-1 NA
TGTGCCAGCAGCCCAACCCGGGACTTCACAGATACGCAGTATTTT CASSPTRDFTDTQYF TRBJ2-3 NA TRBV12-3/TRBV12-4 NA
TGTGCCAGCAGTTTTTCGGGGACCGAGCAGTACTTC CASSFSGTEQYF TRBJ2-7 NA TRBV12-3/TRBV12-4 many
TGTGCCAGCTCACCGGGGAACAGCCTATATAGCAATCAGCCCCAGCATTTT CASSPGNSLYSNQPQHF TRBJ1-5 NA TRBV18 NA
TGCGCCAGCAGTGAGGGGGGGGCAGGCGCCTACGAGCAGTACTTC CASSEGGAGAYEQYF TRBJ2-7 NA TRBV6-2/TRBV6-3 few
TGCGCCAGCAGTAGGGGGGTTGATACGCAGTATTTT CASSRGVDTQYF TRBJ2-3 NA TRBV5-1 many
TGTGCTAGTGGTTTGGTACTGACTAGCGGGAGGGGGACCCAGTACTTC CASGLVLTSGRGTQYF TRBJ2-5 TRBD2 TRBV12-5 many
TGTGTCACCAGGACAGGCCGTTCTGATCAGCCCCAGCATTTT CVTRTGRSDQPQHF TRBJ1-5 TRBD1 TRBV19 few
TGTGCCAGCAGTTACAAAGCAGGCCCCTATGGCTACACCTTC CASSYKAGPYGYTF TRBJ1-2 NA TRBV6-2/TRBV6-3 many
TGTGCCAGCAGCTTCCATGGGGGGGACAATGAGCAGTTCTTC CASSFHGGDNEQFF TRBJ2-1 TRBD2 TRBV7-3 NA
TGTGCCAGCAGTTTACGGCGAGCGGGAGTATCGGGCATAGCCAAAAACATTCAGTACTTC CASSLRRAGVSGIAKNIQYF TRBJ2-4 TRBD2 TRBV12-3/TRBV12-4 few
TGCAGTGCCGGCGTGGCGGGATCCACAGATACGCAGTATTTT CSAGVAGSTDTQYF TRBJ2-3 NA TRBV20-1 few
TGTGCCAGCAGTTTAGGGGGGAACGCTGGAAACACCATATATTTT CASSLGGNAGNTIYF TRBJ1-3 NA TRBV12-3/TRBV12-4 NA
TGTGCCAGCAGTGCCAGGGTGGTTCAGCCCCAGCATTTT CASSARVVQPQHF TRBJ1-5 NA TRBV6-1 many
TGTGCCAGCAGTGGGAGTCCGAAATCGGGAGCTTTCTTT CASSGSPKSGAFF TRBJ1-1 NA TRBV6-1 NA
TGTGCCAGCTCGCTCAGGAATGGGGAAACTGGATCCTACGAGCAGTACTTC CASSLRNGETGSYEQYF TRBJ2-7 NA TRBV18 NA
TGCAGTGCTAGAGATCAGGGAGGCGGCTATGGCTACACCTTC CSARDQGGGYGYTF TRBJ1-2 NA TRBV20-1 few
TGTGCCTGGGAAACCAGAGCGGACAGACGGAACACTGAAGCTTTCTTT CAWETRADRRNTEAFF TRBJ1-1 NA TRBV30 many
TGTGCCAGTAGACAGGGCAATGAAAAACTGTTTTTT CASRQGNEKLFF TRBJ1-4 NA TRBV19 few
TGTGCCAGTAGGGACAGGAGTGAAAAACTGTTTTTT CASRDRSEKLFF TRBJ1-4 TRBD1 TRBV19 few